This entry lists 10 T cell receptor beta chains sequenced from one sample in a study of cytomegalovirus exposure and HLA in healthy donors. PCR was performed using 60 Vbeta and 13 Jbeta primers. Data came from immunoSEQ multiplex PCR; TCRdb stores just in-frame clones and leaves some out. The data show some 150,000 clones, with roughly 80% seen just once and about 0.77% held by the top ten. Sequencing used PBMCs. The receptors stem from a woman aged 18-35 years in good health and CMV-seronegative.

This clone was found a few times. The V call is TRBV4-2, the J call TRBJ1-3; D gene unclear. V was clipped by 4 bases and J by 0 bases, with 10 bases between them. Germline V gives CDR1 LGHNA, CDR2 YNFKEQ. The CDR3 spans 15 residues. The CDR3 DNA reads TGTGCCAGCAGCCGAGATCTTCTCTCTGGAAACACCATATATTTT. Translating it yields CASSRDLLSGNTIYF.

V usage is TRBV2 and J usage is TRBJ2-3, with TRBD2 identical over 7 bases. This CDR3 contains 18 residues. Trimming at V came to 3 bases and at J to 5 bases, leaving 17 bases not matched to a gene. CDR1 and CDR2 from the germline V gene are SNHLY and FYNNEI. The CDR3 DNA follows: TGTGCCAGCAGTGACCGAGAGGAGCGGGACTTTTCTATAGATACGCAGTATTTT. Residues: CASSDREERDFSIDTQYF.

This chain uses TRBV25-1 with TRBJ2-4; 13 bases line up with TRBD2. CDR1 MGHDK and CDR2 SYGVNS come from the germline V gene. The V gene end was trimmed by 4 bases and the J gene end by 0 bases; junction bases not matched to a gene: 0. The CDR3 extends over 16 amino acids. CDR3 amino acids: CASSGTSGGAKNIQYF. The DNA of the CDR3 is TGTGCCAGCAGTGGGACTAGCGGGGGAGCCAAAAACATTCAGTACTTC.

This chain's CDR3 is CAWRGLRAGNTIYF. CDR3 in DNA: TGTGCCTGGAGGGGGCTCAGAGCTGGAAACACCATATATTTT. The chain combines TRBV30 with TRBJ1-3; tentative D call: TRBD1 (5 bases). The CDR3 covers 14 residues. The V end was cut by 3 bases, the J end by 2 bases, with 11 bases between. Germline V gene sequence: CDR1 GTSNPN, CDR2 SVGIG (reference sequence).

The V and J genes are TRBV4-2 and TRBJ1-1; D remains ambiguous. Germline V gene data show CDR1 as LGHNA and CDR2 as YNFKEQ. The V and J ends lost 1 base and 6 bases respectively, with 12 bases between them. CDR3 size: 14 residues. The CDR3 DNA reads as TGTGCCAGCAGCCAAGTGCCCCCGGTCTCTGAAGCTTTCTTT. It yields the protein CASSQVPPVSEAFF.

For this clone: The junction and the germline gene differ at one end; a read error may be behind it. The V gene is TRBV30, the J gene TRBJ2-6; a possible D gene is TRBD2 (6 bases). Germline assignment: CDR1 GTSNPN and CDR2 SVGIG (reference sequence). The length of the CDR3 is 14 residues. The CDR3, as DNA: TGTGCCTGGACCTTGGGGACTGGGGCCAACGTCCTGACCTTC. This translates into CAWTLGTGANVLTF.

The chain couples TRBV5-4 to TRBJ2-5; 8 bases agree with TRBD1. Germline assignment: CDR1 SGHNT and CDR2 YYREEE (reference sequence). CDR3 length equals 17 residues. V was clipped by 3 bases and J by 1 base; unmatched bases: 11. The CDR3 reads CASSSGPGGGGQETQYF. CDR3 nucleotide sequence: TGTGCCAGCAGCTCGGGGCCAGGGGGCGGAGGCCAAGAGACCCAGTACTTC.

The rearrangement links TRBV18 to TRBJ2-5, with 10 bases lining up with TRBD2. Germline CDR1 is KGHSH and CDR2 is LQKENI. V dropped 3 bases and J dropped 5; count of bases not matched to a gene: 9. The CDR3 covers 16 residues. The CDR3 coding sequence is TGTGCCAGCTCACCCACCCTAGCGGGAGCTGGGGAGACCCAGTACTTC. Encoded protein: CASSPTLAGAGETQYF.

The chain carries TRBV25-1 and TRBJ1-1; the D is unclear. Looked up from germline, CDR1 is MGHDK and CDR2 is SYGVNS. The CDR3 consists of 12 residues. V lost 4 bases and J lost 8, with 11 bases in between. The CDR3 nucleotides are TGTGCCAGCAGTGTTGGCACCTTAGAAGCTTTCTTT. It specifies CASSVGTLEAFF.

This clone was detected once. In nucleotides, the CDR3 is TGTGCCAGCAGCTTAAATCGGGACACTGAAGCTTTCTTT. Translation gives CASSLNRDTEAFF. This rearrangement joins TRBV7-3 to TRBJ1-1, with unresolved D. This CDR3 has 13 amino acids. Looked up from germline, CDR1 is SGHTA and CDR2 is FQGTGA. V lost 1 base to trimming and J lost 3 bases, with 6 bases between them.